What follows are 15 T cell receptor beta chains derived from one specimen sequenced in a study of blood T cell repertoires in COVID-19 (dated by TCRdb to 2020 to 2021). The method was the immunoSEQ multiplex PCR assay. This immuneACCESS table, as held by TCRdb, lists in-frame sequences with V and J called but not all clones. Of the missing ones, under half trace to an unresolved V gene in checked studies; the others have no known cause. The sample data list roughly 170,000 clones, and under 85% of these were observed just once. The ten largest account for 6% to 8.5% of the sample. The sequencing input was peripheral blood. The receptors derive from a human donor in a cohort sampled during active COVID-19.

A few counts support this clone. The chain joins TRBV6-5 to TRBJ2-1; D unclear. CDR3 length equals 11 residues. The V gene's germline CDR1 is MNHEY and CDR2 SVGAGI. V shed 8 bases and J shed 7 bases, with 9 bases lying between them. The chain's CDR3 is CASAEWNEQFF. In DNA, the CDR3 is TGTGCCAGCGCAGAATGGAATGAGCAGTTCTTC.

This clone was counted between two and nine times. V usage is TRBV6-6 and J usage is TRBJ2-2, with 8 positions matching TRBD1. The germline gives CDR1 MNHNY, CDR2 SVGAGI (reference sequence). Trimming at V came to 5 bases and at J to 7 bases, leaving 6 bases not matched to a gene. The CDR3 totals 14 residues. As DNA, the CDR3 is TGTGCCAGCAGTGCAGGACAGGGATTCGGGGAGCTGTTTTTT. Translation gives CASSAGQGFGELFF.

V gene TRBV7-9 combines with J gene TRBJ2-7; TRBD1 aligns across 10 bases. In germline, CDR1 is SEHNR, CDR2 FQNEAQ (reference sequence). The trim removed 6 bases at V and 0 bases at J, leaving 8 bases unmatched. CDR3 length: 16 residues. CDR3 sequence (DNA): TGTGCCAGCAGTACTAGGACAGGGGGGAGCTCCTACGAGCAGTACTTC. Protein product: CASSTRTGGSSYEQYF.

The chain has TRBV18 and TRBJ2-7; D perhaps matches TRBD1 (7 bases). V was cut by 3 bases and J by 2 bases, with 11 bases left in between. The CDR3 runs 14 residues. CDR1 KGHSH and CDR2 LQKENI come from the germline V gene. CDR3 nucleotide sequence: TGTGCCAGCTCACCCGTCAGGGGGGCCTACGAGCAGTACTTC. Its protein is CASSPVRGAYEQYF.

The V call is TRBV4-1, the J call TRBJ2-1; TRBD1 matches at 9 bases. With 4 bases clipped from V and 8 bases from J, the junction kept 12 bases outside the gene matches. The CDR3 is made up of 16 amino acids. Germline V gene data show CDR1 as MGHRA and CDR2 as YSYEKL. This CDR3 reads CASSRHRDRVIDEQFF. In DNA, the CDR3 is TGCGCCAGCAGCCGCCACCGGGACAGGGTTATCGATGAGCAGTTCTTC.

The genes are TRBV5-1 and TRBJ2-5; TRBD2 matches 12 bases. The germline CDR1 and CDR2 sequences are SGHRS and YFSETQ. The CDR3 runs 16 residues. V shed 0 bases, J shed 3 bases, and the junction held 3 bases outside the gene matches. This CDR3 is CASSLEASGGEETQYF. The CDR3 nucleotides are TGCGCCAGCAGCTTGGAAGCTAGCGGGGGGGAAGAGACCCAGTACTTC.

V gene TRBV9 combines with J gene TRBJ1-3, with D possibly TRBD1 on 5 matching bases. V shed 0 bases and J shed 0 bases, with 13 bases lying between them. This CDR3 has 17 residues. The germline CDR1 and CDR2 sequences are SGDLS and YYNGEE. CDR3 nucleotides: TGTGCCAGCAGCGTAGCCCAAGGACAAGTCTCTGGAAACACCATATATTTT. Translating gives CASSVAQGQVSGNTIYF.

J is TRBJ1-1 and V is TRBV11-1, with D tentatively TRBD1 (6 bases). The CDR3 runs to 14 residues. The V end lost 1 base, the J end lost 4 bases, and 10 bases lay between the germline ends. From germline, CDR1 is SGHAT and CDR2 FQDESV (reference sequence). DNA of the CDR3: TGTGCCAGCAGCTTAGACAGGGACGCCACTGAAGCTTTCTTT. This translates into CASSLDRDATEAFF.

The chain joins TRBV23-1 to TRBJ1-2, with D unclear. TRBV23-1 is filed as an ORF, its function uncertain. The CDR3 totals 14 residues. V shed 0 bases and J shed 3 bases, with 8 bases lying between them. The CDR3 is CASSQSLADYGYTF. The CDR3 region has the DNA TGCGCCAGCAGTCAATCGCTAGCGGACTATGGCTACACCTTC.

The V call is TRBV10-2, the J call TRBJ1-4; no firm D call. Trimming stripped 0 bases from V and 0 bases from J, with 11 bases between. CDR1 is WSHSY and CDR2 is SAAADI in the germline V gene. The CDR3 spans 17 residues. DNA of the CDR3: TGCGCCAGCAGTGAGTCGGGAGGGTCCGCAACTAATGAAAAACTGTTTTTT. Residues: CASSESGGSATNEKLFF.

The chain links TRBV4-1 to TRBJ1-4; D may be TRBD1 (6 bases). The CDR3 loop spans 17 amino acids. V gave up 6 bases and J gave up 10 bases, with 27 bases separating them. Germline values: CDR1 MGHRA, CDR2 YSYEKL. DNA of the CDR3: TGCGCCAGCAGTCCAAGTCCAGGGGAGCCGTTGTACGGAAAACTGTTTTTT. Encoded protein: CASSPSPGEPLYGKLFF.

The J gene is TRBJ2-2, the V gene TRBV5-1; 11 nucleotides agree with TRBD1. The CDR3 totals 16 residues. CDR1 and CDR2 (germline): SGHRS, YFSETQ. V was clipped by 0 bases and J by 4 bases; unmatched bases: 2. CDR3: CASSLVGTGGTGELFF. CDR3 in DNA: TGCGCCAGCAGCTTGGTCGGGACAGGGGGCACCGGGGAGCTGTTTTTT.

The chain recombines TRBV6-1 with TRBJ1-5, with a weak D call TRBD1 (6 bases). The CDR3 runs 17 residues. V lost 2 bases and J 0 bases, leaving 14 bases between the germline ends. Per germline, CDR1 MNHNS and CDR2 SASEGT. The CDR3 loop is CASSELWDKHSNQPQHF. The DNA of the CDR3 is TGTGCCAGCAGTGAACTGTGGGACAAGCATAGCAATCAGCCCCAGCATTTT.

For the CDR3, the DNA is TGTGCCAGCACCCGACAGGGATCGAAAATTGTGGGCGAGCAGTACTTC. As protein: CASTRQGSKIVGEQYF. This rearrangement joins TRBV2 to TRBJ2-7, with 7 bases that match TRBD1. The junction had 18 bases not matched to a gene; V was cut back by 7 bases and J by 6 bases. The CDR3 consists of 16 residues. Per germline, CDR1 SNHLY and CDR2 FYNNEI.

This chain uses TRBV4-1 with TRBJ1-1, with D unresolved. Germline V gene data show CDR1 as MGHRA and CDR2 as YSYEKL. V dropped 1 base and J dropped 2 bases, with 8 bases sitting between them. The CDR3 has 14 residues. Written as DNA, the CDR3 is TGCGCCAGCAGCCAAGGGGCCCTAAACACTGAAGCTTTCTTT. This codes for CASSQGALNTEAFF.